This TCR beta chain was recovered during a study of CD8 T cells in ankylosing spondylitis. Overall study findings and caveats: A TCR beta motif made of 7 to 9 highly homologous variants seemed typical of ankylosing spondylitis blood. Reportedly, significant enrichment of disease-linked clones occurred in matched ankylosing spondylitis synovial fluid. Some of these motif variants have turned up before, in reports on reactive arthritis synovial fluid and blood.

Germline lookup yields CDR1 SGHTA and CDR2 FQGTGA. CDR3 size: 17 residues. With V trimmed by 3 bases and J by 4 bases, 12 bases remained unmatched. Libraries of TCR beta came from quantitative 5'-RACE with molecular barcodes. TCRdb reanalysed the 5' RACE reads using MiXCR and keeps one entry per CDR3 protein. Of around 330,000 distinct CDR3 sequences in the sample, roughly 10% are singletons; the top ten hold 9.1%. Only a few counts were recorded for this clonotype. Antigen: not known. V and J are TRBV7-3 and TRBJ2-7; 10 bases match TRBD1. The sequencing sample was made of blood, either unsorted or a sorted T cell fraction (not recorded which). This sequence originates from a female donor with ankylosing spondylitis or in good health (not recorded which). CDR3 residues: CASSLGTGTGDVYEQYF. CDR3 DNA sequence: TGTGCCAGCAGCTTGGGAACCGGGACAGGGGACGTTTACGAGCAGTACTTC.